This paragraph covers one TCR beta chain sequence. The antigen this receptor binds is unknown. No much larger clone is present one base from it, and per-base qualities are unavailable. The donors were 40 or so Caucasian individuals from Russia, aged roughly 6 to 100 years, who were systemically healthy. Roughly 9 milliliters of peripheral blood were drawn from each donor into EDTA-treated Vacutainer tubes. Ficoll-Paque density-gradient centrifugation was used to isolate PBMCs, with at least 6.5 million per sample. Trizol reagent was used to extract total RNA from PBMCs, with at least 5.5 micrograms per sample. Naive CD45RAhigh/CD27high T cell percentages were measured by flow cytometry on a PBMC aliquot from every donor. CDR1 is given as DFQATT and CDR2 as SNEGSKA, both from the germline V gene (reference sequence). Trimming takes 3 bases off V and 5 bases off J; junction bases not matched to a gene: 11. From the cysteine up to the phenylalanine, the CDR3 has a length of 17 residues. The sequence is cut down to CDR3 DNA, 51 bases in frame from base 1.

This sample is part of a study of blood T cells in healthy people across ages (dated by TCRdb to 2015 to 2017). With regard to the full study: Template switching captured roughly one uniquely barcoded TCR beta cDNA molecule per two T cells in model experiments. Age-related changes in TCR beta repertoire diversity were measured in the study by deep sequencing normalized with unique cDNA molecular identifiers. Four age groups were formed from the donors: young (average 16 years), middle-aged (approximately 39), aged (about 68) and long-lived (approximately 78). Donors of different ages were randomly distributed across sequencing lanes to avoid experimental bias. The study analyzed two additional independent replicas of 1 million unique cDNA reads from the same blood draw for two donors, one aged 18 to 29 and one aged 80 or older. Broad study findings and their caveats: As age increased, observed TCR beta diversity per million T cells dropped in a roughly linear way, and a significant reduction was already evident by age around 41. Compared with the aged group, the long-lived group had more naive CD4+ T cells, fewer expanded clones and increased TCR diversity, suggesting age selection. Donor CMV infection status was unknown, potentially confounding age-related changes in expanded clonotypes. The percentage of naive T cells measured by flow cytometry correlated strongly with observed TCR beta diversity. Since profiling was done on bulk unsorted PBMCs, naive and antigen-experienced compartments could not be conclusively compared. Estimates of total diversity based on one million sequenced T cells were regarded as lower bounds and as underestimates.

The receptor library was made with 5' RACE. Sequencing instrument: Illumina HiSeq 2500. A second roughly 7 to 11 cycle PCR used a sample-barcoded 5' primer and a J-beta primer mix. A unique molecular identifier was introduced onto each TCR beta cDNA molecule by a template-switch 5' adaptor carrying 12 random nucleotides. Each sample yielded at least 3 million CDR3-containing paired-end reads. The Mint cDNA synthesis kit, primed by a TRBC-specific oligonucleotide, was used to synthesize first-strand cDNA from all RNA. After uracil-DNA glycosylase treatment, a first 18-cycle PCR used universal primers M1SS and BC2_uni_R on all cDNA. As for the original processing: For normalization, 1 million high-quality reads were randomly selected from each sample, with every read carrying a distinct molecular identifier. Reads with shared molecular identifiers were discarded instead of being binned into consensus sequences. CDR3 identification, clonotype clustering and error correction used MiTCR with a Q25 quality threshold and the strictest error-elimination algorithm. A nonparametric unseen species model with Euler transformation was used to estimate a lower bound on total TCR beta diversity. TCRdb handled the public reads itself, with Q25 trimming in fastp and clone calling in MiXCR, and kept productive beta chains. Rows with a matching CDR3 protein are joined into one entry that keeps the most common DNA and genes. The V and J calls were not made by the authors but by TCRdb's processing. The sample has about 290,000 distinct CDR3 sequences on record, about 25% of them singletons. The top ten clones comprise roughly 28% of the sample.

The sequencing sample was made of blood. This TCR came from a woman aged 65 to 85 in good health. This sequence uses TRBV20-1 and TRBJ2-5; the central 14 bases match TRBD2. The CDR3 corresponds to CSARGDSGTSGSETQYF. The nucleotide sequence is TGCAGTGCTAGGGGTGACAGCGGGACTAGCGGGAGCGAGACCCAGTACTTC.